This TCR beta chain was identified in a study of T cell responses to AZD1222 COVID-19 vaccine. General study findings and limits: Baseline seropositivity occurred in only six or seven AZD1222 recipients. After the peak T cell response, and only then, were repertoires sampled. A mostly white British donor set with more females was recruited, and clonal diversity was possibly underestimated. Reportedly, nearly half the spike-specific TCRs target unmutated variant regions.

This clone was recorded a few times. What it binds is unknown. The method was immunoSEQ multiplex PCR; TCRdb's version includes in-frame clones alone and lacks a portion of them. Among about 90,000 clones listed, about 90% were seen once. Per germline, CDR1 MDHEN and CDR2 SYDVKM. After removal of 6 bases from V and 7 bases from J, the junction contained 9 bases not matched to a gene. The CDR3 contains 15 residues. Material: peripheral blood, obtained on day 0 of MenACWY control vaccination. The chain couples TRBV28 to TRBJ1-4; 9 nucleotides agree with TRBD1. This TCR was sampled from an adult in good health. The CDR3 DNA sequence: TGTGCCAGCAGCCGGGACAGGGCCTCGGGTGAAAAACTGTTTTTT. Protein product: CASSRDRASGEKLFF.